The rows below give T cell receptor beta chains drawn from one sample of a study of blood T cell repertoires in COVID-19. Produced via immunoSEQ multiplex PCR; TCRdb's table is partial and in-frame only. The sample has some 87,000 clones; around 80% are singletons. The sequenced sample consisted of peripheral blood. Receptors were obtained from a human donor in a cohort sampled during active COVID-19. The CDR3 runs from the conserved cysteine through the conserved F or W. D genes are given only for firm matches. Clone size is given for some rows only: seen once, a few or many times, or a class if the clone is expanded.

>TRBJ1-1|TRBV18|.|TRBD1
CASSRRQGGNTEAFF
TGTGCCAGCTCGCGGAGACAGGGAGGGAACACTGAAGCTTTCTTT
>TRBJ1-5|TRBV5-1|.|TRBD1
CASSLGGQGNGQPQHF
TGCGCCAGCAGCTTGGGCGGACAGGGAAACGGTCAGCCCCAGCATTTT
>TRBJ1-2|TRBV29-1|.|TRBD1
CSVEVTGGYGYTF
TGCAGCGTTGAAGTGACAGGGGGCTATGGCTACACCTTC
>TRBJ2-7|TRBV23-1|once|.
CASSQRQSYEQYF
TGCGCCAGCAGTCAGAGACAGTCCTACGAGCAGTACTTC
>TRBJ2-7|TRBV7-3|few|TRBD1
CASSLQGAYEQYF
TGTGCCAGCAGCTTACAGGGGGCCTACGAGCAGTACTTC
>TRBJ2-1|TRBV7-9|.|.
CASSTRQAEYYNEQFF
TGTGCCAGCAGTACACGACAGGCCGAGTACTACAATGAGCAGTTCTTC
>TRBJ2-5|TRBV10-3|.|TRBD2
CAISGGLAETQYF
TGTGCCATCAGTGGGGGACTAGCCGAGACCCAGTACTTC
>TRBJ1-1|TRBV19|.|.
CASSIPGGGNTEAFF
TGTGCCAGTAGTATCCCGGGCGGGGGGAACACTGAAGCTTTCTTT
>TRBJ2-7|TRBV5-1|.|.
CASSRGDIYEQYF
TGCGCCAGCAGCCGGGGAGATATCTACGAGCAGTACTTC
>TRBJ1-2|TRBV11-2|few|TRBD1
CASTRGDRVSGYTF
TGTGCCAGCACCAGGGGGGACAGGGTATCCGGCTACACCTTC
>TRBJ2-5|TRBV28|few|TRBD1
CASSSPGQGVETQYF
TGTGCCAGCAGTTCCCCGGGACAGGGAGTAGAGACCCAGTACTTC
>TRBJ2-7|TRBV6-5|.|.
CASRRDLAGEQYF
TGTGCCAGCCGTCGGGATTTGGCTGGCGAGCAGTACTTC
>TRBJ1-6|TRBV3-1/TRBV3-2|.|.
CASSPSPGSSPLHF
TGTGCCAGCAGCCCGAGTCCGGGGAGTTCACCCCTCCACTTT
>TRBJ2-5|TRBV7-7|few|.
CASSLRPGMRETQYF
TGTGCTAGCAGCTTACGGCCGGGAATGAGGGAGACCCAGTACTTC
>TRBJ2-2|TRBV6-5|once|TRBD1
CASSHRQGVTGELFF
TGTGCCAGCAGTCACAGACAGGGGGTCACCGGGGAGCTGTTTTTT
>TRBJ2-5|TRBV7-2|.|TRBD2
CASSLGLAGETQYF
TGTGCCAGCAGCCTTGGACTAGCGGGGGAGACCCAGTACTTC
>TRBJ1-1|TRBV28|.|TRBD1
CASSRQGSPSNTEAFF
TGTGCCAGCAGCCGACAGGGATCTCCTTCGAACACTGAAGCTTTCTTT
>TRBJ1-2|TRBV11-2|.|TRBD1
CASSLGVQGYGYTF
TGTGCCAGCAGCTTAGGCGTACAGGGGTATGGCTACACCTTC
>TRBJ1-4|TRBV6-5|.|TRBD1
CASSYEKGQPNEKLFF
TGTGCCAGCAGTTACGAGAAGGGACAGCCTAATGAAAAACTGTTTTTT
>TRBJ2-2|TRBV7-3|.|.
CASSHPGHSLPGELFF
TGTGCCAGCAGCCATCCGGGACACTCCCTCCCCGGGGAGCTGTTTTTT
>TRBJ1-2|TRBV29-1|.|.
CSVDPIDGYTF
TGCAGCGTTGACCCCATAGATGGCTACACCTTC
>TRBJ2-3|TRBV5-4|.|.
CASSFRQGRDTDTQYF
TGTGCCAGCAGCTTTAGACAGGGGAGGGACACAGATACGCAGTATTTT
>TRBJ1-5|TRBV24-1|.|.
CATSGSDQPQHF
TGTGCCACCAGTGGCAGTGATCAGCCCCAGCATTTT
>TRBJ1-1|TRBV11-2|once|.
CASSLMGATYTEAFF
TGTGCCAGCAGCTTAATGGGGGCTACGTACACTGAAGCTTTCTTT
>TRBJ1-5|TRBV27|.|.
CASRGGINQPQHF
TGTGCCAGCAGAGGAGGGATCAATCAGCCCCAGCATTTT
>TRBJ2-7|TRBV5-1|.|TRBD1
CASSQDRGQNEQYF
TGCGCCAGCAGCCAGGACAGGGGTCAGAACGAGCAGTACTTC
>TRBJ2-7|TRBV5-1|.|.
CASSPPGLDSYEQYF
TGCGCCAGCAGCCCGCCGGGACTGGACTCCTACGAGCAGTACTTC
>TRBJ1-5|TRBV4-3|.|.
CASSQAINQPQHF
TGCGCCAGCAGCCAAGCTATAAATCAGCCCCAGCATTTT
>TRBJ1-2|TRBV27|.|.
CASKTGNYGYTF
TGTGCCAGCAAAACAGGGAACTATGGCTACACCTTC
>TRBJ2-3|TRBV15|.|.
CATSKRDTQYF
TGTGCCACCAGCAAGCGTGATACGCAGTATTTT
>TRBJ2-1|TRBV15|.|.
CATKRVDSYNEQFF
TGTGCCACGAAGCGGGTGGACTCCTACAATGAGCAGTTCTTC
>TRBJ2-1|TRBV3-1/TRBV3-2|.|.
CASSQSDEQFF
TGTGCCAGCAGCCAATCGGATGAGCAGTTCTTC
>TRBJ2-7|TRBV20-1|few|TRBD1
CSASGTGRLVSEQYF
TGCAGTGCTAGTGGGACAGGCCGTTTGGTGAGCGAGCAGTACTTC
>TRBJ2-3|TRBV6-4|.|TRBD1
CASSDGVGGRTDTQYF
TGTGCCAGCAGTGACGGGGTAGGGGGCCGCACAGATACGCAGTATTTT
>TRBJ2-5|TRBV4-1|.|TRBD2
CASSQEGGLQSLKTQYF
TGCGCCAGCAGCCAAGAGGGGGGGTTGCAAAGTTTGAAGACCCAGTACTTC
>TRBJ1-2|TRBV6-1|.|.
CASSEASIREVNYGYTF
TGTGCCAGCAGTGAAGCGTCAATCCGGGAGGTAAACTATGGCTACACCTTC
>TRBJ2-1|TRBV6-2/TRBV6-3|once|TRBD1
CASSWTGAKYNEQFF
TGTGCCAGCAGTTGGACAGGGGCGAAATACAATGAGCAGTTCTTC
>TRBJ2-1|TRBV2|few|.
CASTGYNEQFF
TGTGCCAGCACCGGCTACAATGAGCAGTTCTTC
>TRBJ2-1|TRBV7-2|.|TRBD1
CASSLGTDKEFF
TGTGCCAGCAGCTTGGGGACAGATAAGGAGTTCTTC
>TRBJ2-3|TRBV21-1|.|.
CASQRGSTDTQYF
TGTGCCAGCCAGCGGGGGAGCACAGATACGCAGTATTTT
>TRBJ1-1|TRBV7-2|.|TRBD1
CASSPPNRGTEAFF
TGTGCCAGCAGCCCCCCAAACAGGGGCACTGAAGCTTTCTTT
>TRBJ2-5|TRBV24-1|.|.
CATSSEETQYF
TGTGCCACCAGTTCCGAAGAGACCCAGTACTTC
>TRBJ2-3|TRBV5-1|.|TRBD2
CASSLAGGGTDTQYF
TGCGCCAGCAGCTTGGCGGGGGGGGGAACAGATACGCAGTATTTT
>TRBJ1-5|TRBV19|.|.
CASSPGSGNQPQHF
TGTGCCAGTAGTCCAGGGTCCGGGAATCAGCCCCAGCATTTT
>TRBJ1-2|TRBV5-5|once|TRBD1
CASSLANRGDGYTF
TGTGCCAGCAGCTTGGCTAACAGGGGTGACGGCTACACCTTC
>TRBJ1-2|TRBV28|.|TRBD1
CASRHRGRDYGYTF
TGTGCCAGCAGACACAGGGGTCGAGACTATGGCTACACCTTC
>TRBJ1-1|TRBV5-5|.|.
CASSPPEAGREAFF
TGTGCCAGCAGCCCCCCCGAGGCAGGGAGGGAAGCTTTCTTT
>TRBJ1-1|TRBV19|.|TRBD1
CASSTDPDRLNTEAFF
TGTGCCAGTAGTACCGATCCGGACAGGCTGAACACTGAAGCTTTCTTT
>TRBJ1-1|TRBV12-3/TRBV12-4|few|.
CASSNSGGAFF
TGTGCCAGCAGTAACAGTGGAGGGGCTTTCTTT
>TRBJ1-3|TRBV27|.|.
CASSLYGARGVGGSSGNTIYF
TGTGCCAGCAGTTTATATGGGGCCCGAGGTGTGGGGGGGAGCTCTGGAAACACCATATATTTT